Presented here are 17 T cell receptor beta chains from one specimen sequenced in a study of T cells in Graves' hyperthyroidism and ophthalmopathy (dated by TCRdb to the late 2010s). The library relied on multiplex PCR. Instrument on record: Illumina HiSeq 2000. The TCR beta CDR3 regions were amplified from the RNA transcripts. For the first round of RT-PCR on the TCR CDR3, the HTBI primer set was used together with the Qiagen OneStep RT-PCR kit. TCRdb cleaned the public reads at Q25 with fastp, built clones with MiXCR and kept in-frame beta chains. For every CDR3 protein sequence, its rows merge into one entry that carries the most common genes and DNA. This sample is represented by approximately 360,000 distinct CDR3 sequences; about 15% of them were singletons. About a quarter of the sample rests with the top ten. The sequencing sample was made of blood. The receptor source for this set is a woman aged 18 to 35 with Graves' hyperthyroidism that later progressed to Graves' ophthalmopathy.

This clonotype has at least ten counts. This chain links TRBV6-1 with TRBJ1-2, with 7 positions matching TRBD1. Germline V gene lookup returns CDR1 MNHNS and CDR2 SASEGT. This CDR3 spans 14 amino acids. V lost 7 bases, J lost 8 bases, and 13 bases stayed unmatched. CDR3 nucleotides: TGTGCCAGCAATTCCGGGACAGATCCTTGGGGCTACACCTTC. It translates to CASNSGTDPWGYTF.

This clonotype was seen many times. V usage is TRBV20-1 and J usage is TRBJ1-6, with D perhaps matching TRBD1 (6 bases). The CDR3 covers 16 residues. With 0 bases removed from V and 7 bases from J, the gap between germline ends came to 16 bases. Germline lookup yields CDR1 DFQATT and CDR2 SNEGSKA (reference sequence). The CDR3 coding sequence is TGCAGTGCTAGAGAACTAGAGGCAGGGGAAAATTCACCCCTCCACTTT. Translation: CSARELEAGENSPLHF.

Of note for this clonotype: A single base separates this from a much larger clone, so it may be a read error. The J gene is TRBJ1-1, the V gene TRBV4-2, with no clear D. V lost 1 base, J lost 0 bases, and 6 bases lay in between. Per the germline V gene, CDR1 is LGHNA and CDR2 is YNFKEQ. CDR3 length: 14 amino acids. The CDR3 is CASSQGSMNTEAFF. In DNA, the CDR3 is TGTGCCAGCAGCCAAGGCAGCATGAACACTGAAGCTTTCTTT.

This clonotype was seen many times. The CDR3 DNA reads TGTGCCAGCAGCTTAGTGCGCGGGAGGGTCGACACCGGGGAGCTGTTTTTT. Protein product: CASSLVRGRVDTGELFF. The rearrangement joins TRBV7-8 to TRBJ2-2; TRBD2 agrees at 9 bases. This CDR3 comprises 17 residues. CDR1 is SGHVS, CDR2 FQNEAQ, per germline. V was pared by 1 base and J by 3 bases, with 6 bases of the junction left unmatched.

This clonotype was observed many times. The chain has TRBV7-2 and TRBJ2-3; TRBD2 agrees at 11 bases. J lost 6 bases, V lost 3 bases, and 5 bases had no gene match. The CDR3 has 15 amino acids. The germline V gene encodes CDR1 SGHTA and CDR2 FQGNSA. CDR3 loop: CASSFSGRERDTQYF. DNA of the CDR3: TGTGCCAGCAGCTTTAGCGGGAGGGAGCGGGATACGCAGTATTTT.

In its sample, this clonotype was seen many times. The V and J genes are TRBV6-1 and TRBJ2-7; TRBD1 might be the D (6 bases). The length of the CDR3 is 15 residues. The germline V and J ends were trimmed by 4 bases and 4 bases, with 17 bases remaining between them. Germline CDR1 reads MNHNS; CDR2 reads SASEGT. The CDR3 region is CASSVDQGGAYEQYF. The DNA of the CDR3 is TGTGCCAGCAGTGTCGATCAAGGGGGAGCGTACGAGCAGTACTTC.

Ten or more counts support this clonotype. The chain couples TRBV2 to TRBJ2-7; no clear D. CDR3 size: 19 residues. Germline V gives CDR1 SNHLY, CDR2 FYNNEI. Trimming removed 0 bases from V and 0 bases from J, with 21 bases in between. Written as DNA, the CDR3 is TGTGCCAGCAGTGAAGCGCTGATGGGGTGGGCAGCAAACTCCTACGAGCAGTACTTC. Translation gives CASSEALMGWAANSYEQYF.

This clonotype was seen at least ten times. V is TRBV29-1 and J is TRBJ1-2, with TRBD1 matching 7 bases. Germline V gene sequence: CDR1 SQVTM, CDR2 ANQGSEA. CDR3 length: 16 residues. Germline trimming cut 2 bases from V and 4 bases from J; bases unmatched to any gene: 13. The CDR3 DNA follows: TGCAGCGTTGAATCTAACAGGGGAAACCGCCCCTATGGCTACACCTTC. This codes for CSVESNRGNRPYGYTF.

This clonotype was seen many times. The CDR3 sequence: CASSLRDGSYEQYF. The CDR3 DNA sequence: TGTGCCAGTAGTCTACGGGACGGATCTTACGAGCAGTACTTC. V gene TRBV19 combines with J gene TRBJ2-7, with D tentatively TRBD1 or TRBD2 (5 bases each). Deletions cut 5 bases from V and 4 bases from J, with 15 bases between. The CDR3 has 14 amino acids. Germline CDR1 and CDR2: LNHDA and SQIVND (reference sequence).

This clonotype was seen a few times. J is TRBJ1-4 and V is TRBV7-2; unclear D gene. The ends were cut back, 4 bases at V and 7 bases at J, with 16 bases in the middle. The CDR3 contains 15 residues. Germline lookup yields CDR1 SGHTA and CDR2 FQGNSA. This CDR3 reads CASSSPGTEIEKLFF. In DNA form, the CDR3 reads TGTGCCAGCAGCTCACCCGGAACAGAGATTGAAAAACTGTTTTTT.

This clonotype was seen ten or more times. The gene calls are TRBV15 and TRBJ2-5; 9 nucleotides align to TRBD2. The germline gives CDR1 LNHNV, CDR2 YYDKDF (reference sequence). V shed 0 bases and J 4 bases; nucleotides not matched to a gene: 6. The CDR3 consists of 16 residues. The CDR3 DNA follows: TGTGCCACCAGCAGAGACGATCTAGCGGGAACAGAGACCCAGTACTTC. Translated: CATSRDDLAGTETQYF.

The chain carries TRBV12-3 or TRBV12-4 and TRBJ1-1, with D perhaps matching TRBD1 (6 bases). Trimming took off 5 bases at V and 5 bases at J, with 12 bases between the two ends. The CDR3 runs 13 residues. The CDR3 nucleotides are TGTGCCAGCAGTCTAGGGGGGGTTACTGAAGCTTTCTTT. This encodes CASSLGGVTEAFF.

In the case of this clonotype: One end of the junction fails to match germline, which may point to a read error. The genes are TRBV24-1 and TRBJ2-2; possibly TRBD2 for D (5 bases). Germline V gene lookup returns CDR1 KGHDR and CDR2 SFDVKD. This CDR3 region has 14 residues. The CDR3 DNA reads as TGTGCCACCAGTGATCGGCGGGCTGTCGGGGAGCTGCTTTTT. Translation: CATSDRRAVGELLF.

The chain carries TRBV6-4 and TRBJ1-5; 7 bases match TRBD1. Losses at the gene ends were 5 bases for V and 2 bases for J; bases not matched to a gene: 9. The CDR3 runs 16 residues. Germline V gene lookup returns CDR1 MRHNA and CDR2 SNTAGT. The CDR3 sequence is CASSKQTGTGNQPQHF. The CDR3 nucleotides read TGTGCCAGCAGTAAGCAGACAGGGACGGGCAATCAGCCCCAGCATTTT.

This clonotype was picked up many times. This chain links TRBV12-3 or TRBV12-4 with TRBJ1-5; 12 bases align to TRBD1. The CDR3 is 15 amino acids. V lost 5 bases to trimming and J lost 5 bases; unmatched junction nucleotides: 4. The CDR3, as DNA: TGTGCCAGCAGTCCTGGGACAGGGGGCTATCAGCCCCAGCATTTT. Its translation: CASSPGTGGYQPQHF.

The V gene is TRBV20-1, the J gene TRBJ1-4; possible D gene TRBD1, 5 bases. This CDR3 contains 15 residues. Trimming cost V 0 bases and J 5 bases, with 13 bases left between them. Germline CDR1 is DFQATT and CDR2 is SNEGSKA (reference sequence). The CDR3 region has the DNA TGCAGTGCTAGAGATGTAGAAGGGGCGAATGAAAAACTGTTTTTT. This translates into CSARDVEGANEKLFF.

The table lists this clonotype with a few counts. The chain combines TRBV7-8 with TRBJ1-5, with D tentatively TRBD1 (6 bases). The ends were cut back, 7 bases at V and 9 bases at J, with 19 bases in the middle. CDR3 length: 14 residues. Germline V gene lookup returns CDR1 SGHVS and CDR2 FQNEAQ. Written as DNA, the CDR3 is TGTGCCAGCACCGGGGCCGTCGGGGGCCGGCCCCAGCATTTT. Its translation is CASTGAVGGRPQHF. Full variable domain (remainder filled in from reference TRBV7-8 and TRBJ1-5): GAGVSQSPRYKVAKRGQDVALRCDPISGHVSLFWYQQALGQGPEFLTYFQNEAQLDKSGLPSDRFFAERPEGSVSTLKIQRTQQEDSAVYLCASTGAVGGRPQHFGDGTRLSIL.